Presented here are 8 T cell receptor beta chains from one specimen sequenced in a study of T cell changes during pregnancy in multiple sclerosis. Assay: immunoSEQ multiplex PCR; the TCRdb copy retains only in-frame clones and omits some. This table holds about 59,000 clones, roughly 90% found once. Sequencing used peripheral blood, obtained in the second trimester of pregnancy. Every receptor here comes from a female donor in good health, enrolled as a control in a pregnancy study.

The chain recombines TRBV30 with TRBJ2-1, with 10 positions matching TRBD2. The CDR3 sequence is 16 residues long. CDR1 is GTSNPN, CDR2 SVGIG, per germline (reference sequence). With 3 bases clipped from V and 1 base from J, the junction kept 6 bases outside the gene matches. CDR3 sequence reads: CAWRAVAGGSYNEQFF. DNA for the CDR3: TGTGCCTGGAGGGCGGTAGCGGGGGGTTCCTACAATGAGCAGTTCTTC.

The chain uses TRBV7-2 and TRBJ2-7; 7 nucleotides align to TRBD2. After removal of 6 bases from V and 3 bases from J, the junction contained 8 bases not matched to a gene. Germline CDR1 reads SGHTA; CDR2 reads FQGNSA. CDR3 length: 14 residues. Here the CDR3 reads CASSIGGSSYEQYF. The CDR3 DNA follows: TGTGCCAGCAGTATAGGCGGGAGCAGCTACGAGCAGTACTTC.

This chain connects TRBV28 to TRBJ2-7, with unresolved D. CDR3 length: 13 amino acids. V was trimmed by 3 bases and J by 3 bases, leaving 9 bases between them. Per the germline V gene, CDR1 is MDHEN and CDR2 is SYDVKM. The DNA of the CDR3 is TGTGCCAGCAGTTTGGCGGCAGTCTACGAGCAGTACTTC. Amino acid sequence: CASSLAAVYEQYF.

The rearrangement links TRBV7-2 to TRBJ2-3; D may be TRBD2 (7 bases). The germline V gene has CDR1 SGHTA and CDR2 FQGNSA. The CDR3 length is 15 residues. Trimming cost V 5 bases and J 7 bases, with 19 bases left between them. CDR3 in amino acids: CASSEGRGPAYTQYF. The CDR3 nucleotides read TGTGCCAGCAGCGAGGGGCGGGGGCCCGCTTATACGCAGTATTTT.

The chain uses TRBV30 and TRBJ1-4, with 8 bases matching TRBD1. CDR1 and CDR2 from the germline V gene are GTSNPN and SVGIG (reference sequence). V was clipped by 6 bases and J by 7 bases; unmatched bases: 10. The CDR3 consists of 14 residues. The CDR3 nucleotides read TGTGCCTGCCTACCCCAGGGGGCTGGTGAAAAACTGTTTTTT. Translation gives CACLPQGAGEKLFF.

The chain couples TRBV6-1 to TRBJ2-6; 7 bases map to TRBD2. Germline CDR1 MNHNS, CDR2 SASEGT. The junction had 6 bases not matched to a gene; V was cut back by 2 bases and J by 2 bases. The CDR3 totals 17 residues. The CDR3 is CASSELGGTAGANVLTF. CDR3 bases: TGTGCCAGCAGTGAATTGGGGGGGACGGCTGGGGCCAACGTCCTGACTTTC.

V and J are TRBV18 and TRBJ1-2; 11 bases map to TRBD1. This CDR3 spans 15 amino acids. The germline V gene encodes CDR1 KGHSH and CDR2 LQKENI. V shed 1 base and J 7 bases; nucleotides not matched to a gene: 5. The chain's CDR3 is CASSPQDRGPSGYTF. In DNA form, the CDR3 reads TGTGCCAGCTCACCACAGGACAGGGGGCCGAGTGGCTACACCTTC. The complete variable domain, with remaining parts taken from reference TRBV18 and TRBJ1-2, reads NAGVMQNPRHLVRRRGQEARLRCSPMKGHSHVYWYRQLPEEGLKFMVYLQKENIIDESGMPKERFSAEFPKEGPSILRIQQVVRGDSAAYFCASSPQDRGPSGYTFGSGTRLTVV.

This clone has just one count. The J gene is TRBJ1-4, the V gene TRBV7-8, with 9 bases that match TRBD1. In germline, CDR1 is SGHVS, CDR2 FQNEAQ. Germline trimming cut 5 bases from V and 7 bases from J; bases unmatched to any gene: 8. This CDR3 has 15 residues. CDR3 sequence reads: CASSTRDRDVEKLFF. In DNA, the CDR3 is TGTGCCAGCAGCACCCGGGACAGGGATGTTGAAAAACTGTTTTTT.